A selection of T cell receptor beta chains follows, all from one sample in a study of OX40 agonist ivuxolimab in advanced cancers. Profiling relied on immunoSEQ multiplex PCR, and the TCRdb table lists in-frame clones only, not all of them. Here the sample spans about 69,000 clones, roughly nine tenths being singletons. This specimen consisted of CD4+ or CD8+ T cells sorted from blood, obtained in a trial of the OX40 agonist ivuxolimab. The receptors stem from an adult with an advanced solid tumor such as melanoma, head and neck, liver or kidney cancer. Both conserved end residues are part of each CDR3. Fields, in order: D gene, V gene, J gene, clone size, CDR3 protein, CDR3 DNA. The D gene is left open where the match is weak. Clone size is shown for a subset of rows, as once, few, many or a class of expanded clone.

D: .
V: TRBV5-1
J: TRBJ2-7
size: .
CDR3: CASSLGLAHSPTYEQYF
DNA: TGCGCCAGCAGCTTGGGACTCGCCCATTCTCCCACCTACGAGCAGTACTTC

D: .
V: TRBV18
J: TRBJ2-7
size: .
CDR3: CASSGEGRPHYEQYF
DNA: TGTGCCAGCTCAGGAGAGGGCAGGCCCCACTACGAGCAGTACTTC

D: .
V: TRBV11-2
J: TRBJ2-7
size: .
CDR3: CASSRNTYEQYF
DNA: TGTGCCAGCAGCCGTAACACCTACGAGCAGTACTTC

D: .
V: TRBV7-9
J: TRBJ2-1
size: .
CDR3: CASSSPLPDRGHNEQFF
DNA: TGTGCCAGCAGCTCACCGCTACCGGATAGGGGTCACAATGAGCAGTTCTTC

D: .
V: TRBV4-3
J: TRBJ1-3
size: .
CDR3: CASSHAGTSGNTIYF
DNA: TGCGCCAGCAGCCATGCCGGGACATCCGGAAACACCATATATTTT

D: .
V: TRBV6-1
J: TRBJ1-5
size: .
CDR3: CASIKTGQGNQPQHF
DNA: TGTGCCAGCATCAAGACCGGGCAGGGTAACCAGCCCCAGCATTTT

D: TRBD2
V: TRBV9
J: TRBJ2-6
size: .
CDR3: CASSTLGTSSSGANVLTF
DNA: TGTGCCAGCAGCACATTAGGGACTAGCAGCTCTGGGGCCAACGTCCTGACTTTC

D: .
V: TRBV7-2
J: TRBJ1-3
size: .
CDR3: CASSLLARSGNTIYF
DNA: TGTGCCAGCAGCCTGCTGGCGCGCTCTGGAAACACCATATATTTT

D: TRBD1
V: TRBV19
J: TRBJ1-1
size: .
CDR3: CASSFGQVEAFF
DNA: TGTGCCAGTAGTTTCGGACAGGTCGAAGCTTTCTTT

D: TRBD1
V: TRBV4-1
J: TRBJ1-2
size: .
CDR3: CASSQVMGQGNRAYGYTF
DNA: TGCGCCAGCAGCCAAGTAATGGGACAGGGGAATAGGGCTTATGGCTACACCTTC

D: .
V: TRBV7-9
J: TRBJ2-3
size: .
CDR3: CASSFQISSTDTQYF
DNA: TGTGCCAGCAGCTTTCAGATCTCTAGCACAGATACGCAGTATTTT

D: .
V: TRBV6-5
J: TRBJ2-5
size: .
CDR3: CASSYSGGSGETQYF
DNA: TGTGCCAGCAGTTACTCAGGCGGGTCTGGGGAGACCCAGTACTTC

D: .
V: TRBV4-3
J: TRBJ2-1
size: .
CDR3: CASSQDRQPLILNEQFF
DNA: TGCGCCAGCAGCCAAGATCGCCAGCCCCTCATCCTCAATGAGCAGTTCTTC

D: .
V: TRBV21-1
J: TRBJ2-1
size: .
CDR3: CASSKVGTGGVGNEQFF
DNA: TGTGCCAGCAGCAAAGTAGGGACAGGGGGCGTAGGAAATGAGCAGTTCTTC

D: .
V: TRBV6-5
J: TRBJ1-1
size: .
CDR3: CASSYSSDWKTEAFF
DNA: TGTGCCAGCAGTTACTCGTCCGATTGGAAAACTGAAGCTTTCTTT

D: TRBD2
V: TRBV4-2
J: TRBJ2-1
size: .
CDR3: CASGTSGMGPNEQFF
DNA: TGTGCCAGCGGGACTAGCGGGATGGGTCCTAATGAGCAGTTCTTC

D: TRBD1
V: TRBV29-1
J: TRBJ1-2
size: .
CDR3: CSVLGQGAKGYTF
DNA: TGCAGCGTTTTGGGACAGGGGGCGAAAGGCTACACCTTC

D: TRBD1
V: TRBV28
J: TRBJ2-7
size: .
CDR3: CATTGEIDYEQYF
DNA: TGTGCCACCACAGGGGAAATTGACTACGAGCAGTACTTC

D: .
V: TRBV5-6
J: TRBJ2-7
size: .
CDR3: CASSFRSGGEQYF
DNA: TGTGCCAGCAGCTTTAGGAGCGGTGGCGAGCAGTACTTC

D: .
V: TRBV7-8
J: TRBJ2-7
size: .
CDR3: CASSLYQNPTYEQYF
DNA: TGTGCCAGCAGCTTATACCAGAATCCAACCTACGAGCAGTACTTC

D: .
V: TRBV9
J: TRBJ2-1
size: once
CDR3: CASSAQGGYNEQFF
DNA: TGTGCCAGCAGCGCGCAGGGGGGCTACAATGAGCAGTTCTTC

D: .
V: TRBV4-1
J: TRBJ2-7
size: .
CDR3: CASSQVSNRRSYEQYF
DNA: TGCGCCAGCAGCCAAGTGAGTAACCGACGTTCCTACGAGCAGTACTTC

D: TRBD2
V: TRBV30
J: TRBJ2-5
size: once
CDR3: CAWSWGGIGETQYF
DNA: TGTGCCTGGAGTTGGGGAGGGATTGGGGAGACCCAGTACTTC

D: .
V: TRBV19
J: TRBJ2-7
size: .
CDR3: CASSPSGGTFYEQYF
DNA: TGTGCCAGTAGTCCCTCGGGTGGGACTTTCTACGAGCAGTACTTC

D: TRBD1
V: TRBV27
J: TRBJ2-2
size: .
CDR3: CASTGTGGIRELFF
DNA: TGTGCCAGCACCGGGACAGGGGGTATTAGGGAGCTGTTTTTT

D: .
V: TRBV6-6
J: TRBJ1-1
size: .
CDR3: CASSYEGGYTEAFF
DNA: TGTGCCAGCAGTTACGAAGGAGGGTACACTGAAGCTTTCTTT